The entry below describes one T cell receptor (beta chain). What it recognizes is unknown. The data were taken from a study of identical twins. Findings and limits, study-wide: Conclusions came from cross-sectional statistical analysis, not from following the same donors. There were fewer insertions in abundant cord blood beta clonotypes, but memory repertoires showed no such pattern.

Via MiXCR, TCRdb re-called the 5' RACE reads, giving one row per CDR3 protein. The repertoire consists of 200,000 to 250,000 distinct CDR3 sequences, with 10% to 15% occurring once and the leading ten covering approximately 4%. Germline trimming cut 6 bases from V and 0 bases from J; bases unmatched to any gene: 3. CDR3 length equals 15 residues. These same data were also listed under a study on yellow fever vaccine responses in identical twins. Turning to that study: Reportedly, twins showed a vaccine T cell response that looked partly convergent and partly personalized.

The genes are TRBV12-3 or TRBV12-4 and TRBJ2-2; 8 bases agree with TRBD1. Sequencing was performed on memory (CD45RO+) T cells sorted from blood. The source of this sequence is a woman aged 18 to 35 in good health. In DNA, the CDR3 is TGTGCCAGCAGGCCGGGACAGGCGAACACCGGGGAGCTGTTTTTT. Its protein product is CASRPGQANTGELFF.